The entry below describes one T cell receptor (beta chain). What it binds is not known. The entry originates in a study of cytomegalovirus exposure and HLA in healthy donors. General observations from the study: A few CMV-associated chains proved CMV antigen-specific in vitro. That first-cohort TCR clusters tended to co-occur in the 95 to 150 validation repertoires was found in a later analysis.

The repertoire was sequenced with immunoSEQ multiplex PCR; TCRdb's copy has only in-frame clones and lacks some. Of about 400,000 clones detected, 86% appear once; the ten largest clones hold under 0.95%. Trimming removed 5 bases at V and 3 bases at J, with 14 bases between. The CDR3 loop spans 14 amino acids. From germline, CDR1 is LNHDA and CDR2 SQIVND (reference sequence). The specimen sequenced was PBMCs. This clonotype was obtained from a woman aged 18-29 years in good health and CMV-seronegative. V gene TRBV19 combines with J gene TRBJ2-7; D may be TRBD2 (6 bases). The CDR3 DNA is TGTGCCAGTAGTCAACGCGGGAAGGTCTACGAGCAGTACTTC. It translates to CASSQRGKVYEQYF.